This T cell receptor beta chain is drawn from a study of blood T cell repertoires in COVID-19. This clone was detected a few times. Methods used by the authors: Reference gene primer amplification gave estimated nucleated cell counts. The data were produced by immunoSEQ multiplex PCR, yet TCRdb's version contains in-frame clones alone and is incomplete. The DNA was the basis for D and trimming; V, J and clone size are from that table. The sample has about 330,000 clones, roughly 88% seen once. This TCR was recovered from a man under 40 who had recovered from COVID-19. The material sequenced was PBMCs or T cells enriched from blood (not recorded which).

The CDR3 nucleotides read TGTGCCAGCAGCTCAATACAGGGGTATAGCAATCAGCCCCAGCATTTT. Translating it yields CASSSIQGYSNQPQHF. This chain connects TRBV7-2 to TRBJ1-5, with 7 positions matching TRBD1. The CDR3 is 16 residues long. V trimming: 4 bases; J trimming: 0 bases; junction bases outside the gene matches: 6. Germline-derived CDR1 and CDR2 are SGHTA and FQGNSA.